These T cell receptor beta chains were read from a single sample in a study of cytomegalovirus exposure and HLA in healthy donors. Profiling relied on immunoSEQ multiplex PCR, and the TCRdb table lists in-frame clones only, not all of them. The sample records roughly 120,000 clones, around 85% being singletons. The sequenced sample consisted of PBMCs. The origin of the receptors is a man aged 18 to 35 in good health and CMV-seropositive. Each CDR3 is given with its conserved first and last residue. D genes are given only for firm matches. Clone size is not always given. Where it is, it says once, few, many or a class for expanded clones.

J	size	D	V	DNA	CDR3
TRBJ2-1	once	.	TRBV19	TGTGCCAGTTTGCTCCACGGGGGAGGATCCTACAATGAGCAGTTCTTC	CASLLHGGGSYNEQFF
TRBJ2-7	.	TRBD1	TRBV5-1	TGCGCCAGCAGCTTGGAAGGGGGCATCTACGAGCAGTACTTC	CASSLEGGIYEQYF
TRBJ2-3	.	.	TRBV9	TGTGCCAGCAGCGTCGGTAGCACAGATACGCAGTATTTT	CASSVGSTDTQYF
TRBJ2-7	.	.	TRBV27	TGTGCCAGCAGTACAGGAAGGGTCTACGAGCAGTACTTC	CASSTGRVYEQYF
TRBJ2-1	.	.	TRBV9	TGTGCCAGCAGTGAGCCTTCTCGGGAACCCGGAGGAAATGAGCAGTTCTTC	CASSEPSREPGGNEQFF
TRBJ2-1	.	TRBD2	TRBV28	TGTGCCAGTAGGGCGGGGGGGAAGTACAATGAGCAGTTCTTC	CASRAGGKYNEQFF
TRBJ1-2	few	.	TRBV7-6	TGTGCCAGCAGCGCCGGAGGGGCTGGTGGCTACACCTTC	CASSAGGAGGYTF
TRBJ1-5	.	.	TRBV5-4	TGTGCCAGCAGCTTATGCGCGATTAGCAATCAGCCCCAGCATTTT	CASSLCAISNQPQHF
TRBJ2-7	once	.	TRBV15	TGTGCCACCAGCAGAGATACGGGGTCCGAGCAGTACTTC	CATSRDTGSEQYF
TRBJ1-1	.	.	TRBV4-1	TGCGCCAGCAGCCAGAGTACCACCTACACTGAAGCTTTCTTT	CASSQSTTYTEAFF
TRBJ1-5	.	.	TRBV15	TGTGCCACCAGCACGGGGGGTAGTCAGCCCCAGCATTTT	CATSTGGSQPQHF
TRBJ1-4	few	.	TRBV6-5	TGTGCCAGCAGCCTCGGGGCGGGGTGGGGTGAAAAACTGTTTTTT	CASSLGAGWGEKLFF
TRBJ2-7	.	.	TRBV11-2	TGTGCCAGCAGCTTCGGGGTATACGAGCAGTACTTC	CASSFGVYEQYF
TRBJ2-7	.	TRBD2	TRBV6-5	TGTGCCAGCAGTTACGGGACTAGCGGGGGAGTTTACGAGCAGTACTTC	CASSYGTSGGVYEQYF
TRBJ1-5	.	.	TRBV4-2	TGTGCCAGCAGCCAAGATGGTGGAGGTTTGGGCAATCAGCCCCAGCATTTT	CASSQDGGGLGNQPQHF
TRBJ2-7	.	TRBD1	TRBV7-9	TGTGCCAGCAGCCCCGGGACAGGGGGTAGTTACGAGCAGTACTTC	CASSPGTGGSYEQYF
TRBJ1-2	.	TRBD1	TRBV27	TGTGCCAGCAGTCCACGGCCATCCTGGGGGACAGGGGCTAAATCGAACTATGGCTACACCTTC	CASSPRPSWGTGAKSNYGYTF
TRBJ1-4	.	.	TRBV6-1	TGTGCCAGCAACTCAGGGGTAACTAATGAAAAACTGTTTTTT	CASNSGVTNEKLFF
TRBJ2-3	once	TRBD2	TRBV6-4	TGTGCCAGCAGTGCGTCGGGGGGGACAGATACGCAGTATTTT	CASSASGGTDTQYF
TRBJ2-6	.	TRBD1	TRBV11-3	TGTGCCAGCAGCTCGGGACAGGGAAGAGGAGGGGCCAACGTCCTGACTTTC	CASSSGQGRGGANVLTF
TRBJ1-6	.	.	TRBV4-3	TGCGCCAGCAGCCAAGATAAAAACGCCCGGTGGAATTCACCCCTCCACTTT	CASSQDKNARWNSPLHF
TRBJ2-7	few	TRBD1	TRBV7-9	TGTGCCAGCAGCTACAGGGGGCATGTCCCCTACGAGCAGTACTTC	CASSYRGHVPYEQYF
TRBJ1-1	.	.	TRBV27	TGTGCCAGCAGCCCAATCCCGGTGAACACTGAAGCTTTCTTT	CASSPIPVNTEAFF
TRBJ2-1	.	TRBD2	TRBV5-4	TGTGCCAGCAGCTTGTCCCTTACTAGCGGGGGGGGAAATGAGCAGTTCTTC	CASSLSLTSGGGNEQFF
TRBJ1-6	.	.	TRBV4-2	TGTGCCAGCAGCCAGCTCCAGGGGCCCAGGGATTCACCCCTCCACTTT	CASSQLQGPRDSPLHF
TRBJ1-4	once	.	TRBV18	TGTGCCAGCTCACTTATAACCTTGAGGCCGGGTCCTAATGAAAAACTGTTTTTT	CASSLITLRPGPNEKLFF
TRBJ1-6	.	.	TRBV30	TGTGCCTGGAGTGGAAAGGGAGGCAATTCACCCCTCCACTTT	CAWSGKGGNSPLHF
TRBJ2-1	once	.	TRBV19	TGTGCCAGTAGCATTAACTACCGGGACACTCTGAGCGATGAGCAGTTCTTC	CASSINYRDTLSDEQFF
TRBJ2-3	.	TRBD2	TRBV5-4	TGTGCCAGCAGCTCAAAACTAGCGGGGGGCTCAGATACGCAGTATTTT	CASSSKLAGGSDTQYF
TRBJ1-2	.	TRBD1	TRBV25-1	TGTGCCAGCAGACCCAGGGGGGACGACTATGGCTACACCTTC	CASRPRGDDYGYTF
TRBJ1-6	.	TRBD1	TRBV7-9	TGTGCCAGCAGCCGGACAGGGGGCAATTCACCCCTCCACTTT	CASSRTGGNSPLHF
TRBJ1-6	.	TRBD1	TRBV6-1	TGTGCCAGCAGTGGGGGACAGCGGAATTCACCCCTCCACTTT	CASSGGQRNSPLHF